These 30 T cell receptor beta chains were sequenced from one sample in a study of cytomegalovirus exposure and HLA in healthy donors. The PCR used 60 Vbeta and 13 Jbeta primers. Measured with immunoSEQ multiplex PCR; TCRdb has only the in-frame clones, and not every one. The sample has approximately 130,000 clones; roughly 80% are singletons. Material for sequencing was PBMCs. The receptors here all came from a man aged 50-59 years in good health and CMV-seronegative.

A remark on this clone: This same CDR3 is encoded by further DNA sequences in the sample. This chain links TRBV18 with TRBJ1-4; D unclear. There are 15 residues in the CDR3. Germline CDR1 and CDR2: KGHSH and LQKENI. Trimming stripped 1 base from V and 0 bases from J, with 6 bases between. The CDR3 nucleotides read TGTGCCAGCTCACCACAACGAGCAACTAATGAAAAACTGTTTTTT. It translates to CASSPQRATNEKLFF.

This clone appeared a few times. This chain connects TRBV11-3 to TRBJ2-5; 8 nucleotides line up with TRBD1. The V gene's germline CDR1 is SGHNT and CDR2 YENEEA. The trim removed 3 bases at V and 5 bases at J, leaving 2 bases unmatched. The CDR3 extends over 13 amino acids. The CDR3 DNA is TGTGCCAGCAGCTTGAACAGGGGGGAGACCCAGTACTTC. Residues: CASSLNRGETQYF.

This clone was seen once. The genes are TRBV5-1 and TRBJ1-4; possible D gene TRBD1, 6 bases. Trimming pared 0 bases from V and 12 bases from J, leaving 18 bases between. CDR1 and CDR2 from the germline V gene are SGHRS and YFSETQ. This CDR3 is 15 amino acids long. The CDR3 reads CASSLVLGGQGELFF. DNA for the CDR3: TGCGCCAGCAGCTTGGTTTTGGGGGGGCAGGGTGAACTGTTTTTT.

The V call is TRBV6-1, the J call TRBJ1-4, with D unresolved. Germline CDR1 and CDR2: MNHNS and SASEGT. V lost 2 bases, J lost 0 bases, and 10 bases lay in between. The CDR3 consists of 16 residues. The CDR3 region has the DNA TGTGCCAGCAGTGAACTTATTGCGGCAACTAATGAAAAACTGTTTTTT. As protein: CASSELIAATNEKLFF.

This rearrangement joins TRBV2 to TRBJ1-4; D gene uncertain. Germline V lookup: CDR1 SNHLY, CDR2 FYNNEI. The CDR3 is 12 residues long. Trimming removed 7 bases from V and 8 bases from J, with 11 bases in between. The DNA of the CDR3 is TGTGCCAGCAAGCCCGGGTCCGAAAAACTGTTTTTT. This translates into CASKPGSEKLFF. Variable domain in full (rest from reference TRBV2 and TRBJ1-4): EPEVTQTPSHQVTQMGQEVILRCVPISNHLYFYWYRQILGQKVEFLVSFYNNEISEKSEIFDDQFSVERPDGSNFTLKIRSTKLEDSAMYFCASKPGSEKLFFGSGTQLSVL.

This clone has a single count. The gene calls are TRBV28 and TRBJ1-3; 7 nucleotides agree with TRBD1. The V gene end was trimmed by 5 bases and the J gene end by 3 bases; junction bases not matched to a gene: 4. From germline, CDR1 is MDHEN and CDR2 SYDVKM. The CDR3 runs 14 residues. In nucleotides, the CDR3 is TGTGCCAGCAGTCCGACAGGGAATGGAAACACCATATATTTT. Its translation: CASSPTGNGNTIYF.

This clone was recorded a few times. Here the CDR3 DNA reads TGTGCCAGCAGCTTAGAAACCGGGAGCTCCTACGAGCAGTACTTC. It yields the protein CASSLETGSSYEQYF. The chain recombines TRBV7-2 with TRBJ2-7; perhaps TRBD2 as D (6 bases). CDR1 is SGHTA, CDR2 FQGNSA, per germline. CDR3 length: 15 amino acids. V was trimmed by 1 base and J by 0 bases, leaving 10 bases between them.

V gene TRBV29-1 combines with J gene TRBJ1-2; TRBD1 agrees at 7 bases. V lost 6 bases, J lost 6 bases, and 10 bases stayed unmatched. Germline V gene sequence: CDR1 SQVTM, CDR2 ANQGSEA. The length of the CDR3 is 13 residues. CDR3 coding DNA: TGCAGCGTCGTGACAGGGAGCTACCATGGCTACACCTTC. It translates to CSVVTGSYHGYTF.

This chain links TRBV7-8 with TRBJ2-3, with D perhaps matching TRBD2 (6 bases). V was trimmed by 0 bases and J by 2 bases, leaving 9 bases between them. Germline lookup yields CDR1 SGHVS and CDR2 FQNEAQ. CDR3 length: 15 amino acids. The CDR3 nucleotides read TGTGCCAGCAGCTTAGCGGACTACCCCACAGATACGCAGTATTTT. Residues: CASSLADYPTDTQYF.

The chain recombines TRBV18 with TRBJ1-4; possible D gene TRBD1, 5 bases. This CDR3 is 15 amino acids long. Per the germline V gene, CDR1 is KGHSH and CDR2 is LQKENI. The germline V and J ends were trimmed by 1 base and 6 bases, with 12 bases remaining between them. The DNA of the CDR3 is TGTGCCAGCTCACCACGGGAAGGGGATCATGAAAAACTGTTTTTT. Amino acids: CASSPREGDHEKLFF.

The chain has TRBV25-1 and TRBJ2-5; 8 bases match TRBD2. Unmatched junction bases numbered 9, after V lost 4 bases and J lost 11 bases. This CDR3 has 13 amino acids. Germline V gives CDR1 MGHDK, CDR2 SYGVNS. In DNA, the CDR3 is TGTGCCAGCAGTGCCGGGACTAGGGCCAAGCAGTACTTC. It codes for CASSAGTRAKQYF. Complete variable domain (other parts from reference TRBV25-1 and TRBJ2-5): EADIYQTPRYLVIGTGKKITLECSQTMGHDKMYWYQQDPGMELHLIHYSYGVNSTEKGDLSSESTVSRIRTEHFPLTLESARPSHTSQYLCASSAGTRAKQYFGPGTRLLVL.

The sample holds a few counts of this clone. The genes are TRBV6-5 and TRBJ2-2, with TRBD2 identical over 9 bases. Germline loops: CDR1 MNHEY, CDR2 SVGAGI. There are 13 residues in the CDR3. With V trimmed by 0 bases and J by 15 bases, 5 bases remained unmatched. The CDR3 region is CASSYSSGRRMFF. The CDR3, as DNA: TGTGCCAGCAGTTACTCGAGCGGGAGGAGGATGTTTTTT.

This clone was seen a few times. CDR3 loop: CASSSGTGSDTQYF. The DNA for the CDR3 is TGTGCCAGCTCATCCGGGACAGGATCAGATACGCAGTATTTT. The chain joins TRBV18 to TRBJ2-3, with 8 bases fitting TRBD1. V lost 5 bases and J lost 4; bases outside the gene matches: 5. Germline CDR1 reads KGHSH; CDR2 reads LQKENI. The CDR3 is 14 amino acids.

The sample holds a few counts of this clone. J is TRBJ2-3 and V is TRBV18; no definite D call. Germline values: CDR1 KGHSH, CDR2 LQKENI. V lost 6 bases and J 6 bases, leaving 7 bases between the germline ends. The CDR3 totals 11 residues. The CDR3 DNA is TGTGCCAGCTCCCTTCGGGATACGCAGTATTTT. This encodes CASSLRDTQYF.

On this clone itself: One end of the junction varies from germline; a read error may be responsible. The V and J genes are TRBV6-1 and TRBJ2-1, with D perhaps TRBD2 (6 bases). This CDR3 spans 15 amino acids. Germline CDR1 is MNHNS and CDR2 is SASEGT. The CDR3 coding sequence is TGTGCCAGCAGGGAAGGAGCGGGCTTGTACAATGAGCAGTTCTTC. This sequence encodes CASREGAGLYNEQFF.

This clone turned up a few times. In DNA form, the CDR3 reads TGTGCCATCAGAAGGGACAGAGCTAACTATGGCTACACCTTC. Amino acids: CAIRRDRANYGYTF. This chain connects TRBV10-3 to TRBJ1-2; 7 bases are shared with TRBD1. From germline, CDR1 is ENHRY and CDR2 SYGVKD. V lost 6 bases to trimming and J lost 0 bases; unmatched junction nucleotides: 4. The CDR3 has 14 amino acids.

The gene calls are TRBV6-8 and TRBJ2-5, with 7 bases fitting TRBD2. The V segment lost 0 bases and the J segment 3 bases; nucleotides outside the gene matches: 4. Germline V gives CDR1 MNHGY, CDR2 SAAAGT. CDR3 length: 15 residues. In DNA, the CDR3 is TGTGCCAGCAGTTACTCCCGGGAGGCCGAAGAGACCCAGTACTTC. Its translation: CASSYSREAEETQYF.

This clone was detected a few times. The V call is TRBV28, the J call TRBJ2-5, with D possibly matching TRBD2 (8 bases). Trimming took off 6 bases at V and 0 bases at J, with 17 bases between the two ends. The germline V gene has CDR1 MDHEN and CDR2 SYDVKM. This CDR3 region has 16 residues. The CDR3 nucleotides read TGTGCCAGCAGCCCGGGGGGGACAGACAACCAAGAGACCCAGTACTTC. It yields the protein CASSPGGTDNQETQYF.

V gene TRBV19 combines with J gene TRBJ2-4, with a weak D call TRBD1 (5 bases). V lost 4 bases, J lost 10 bases, and 20 bases lay in between. The CDR3 contains 15 residues. CDR1 is LNHDA and CDR2 is SQIVND in the germline V gene (reference sequence). This CDR3 reads CASSTAGRASPIQYF. CDR3 coding DNA: TGTGCCAGTAGTACCGCAGGGCGCGCGTCTCCTATTCAGTACTTC.

The count of this clone is one. The chain uses TRBV21-1 and TRBJ1-1; no check of the table's D call, TRBD1, against the DNA was made. TRBV21-1 is deemed a pseudogene. CDR3 length: 14 residues. The DNA of the CDR3 is TGTGCGAACAGCAACCCGACAGAGAACACTGAAGCTTTCTTT. The encoded protein is CANSNPTENTEAFF.

The rearrangement joins TRBV15 to TRBJ2-5, with 7 bases identical to TRBD2. The trim removed 3 bases at V and 0 bases at J, leaving 4 bases unmatched. CDR3 length equals 15 residues. Per the germline V gene, CDR1 is LNHNV and CDR2 is YYDKDF (reference sequence). The CDR3 protein is CATSSPSGNQETQYF. The CDR3 region has the DNA TGTGCCACCAGCAGTCCCAGCGGGAACCAAGAGACCCAGTACTTC. The entire variable domain, with the rest obtained from reference TRBV15 and TRBJ2-5, is as follows: DAMVIQNPRYQVTQFGKPVTLSCSQTLNHNVMYWYQQKSSQAPKLLFHYYDKDFNNEADTPDNFQSRRPNTSFCFLDIRSPGLGDTAMYLCATSSPSGNQETQYFGPGTRLLVL.

CDR3: CASSLAGSYEQYF. The CDR3, as DNA: TGCGCCAGCAGCTTGGCAGGGTCATACGAGCAGTACTTC. This chain uses TRBV5-1 with TRBJ2-7, with D perhaps matching TRBD1 (5 bases). Trimming stripped 0 bases from V and 4 bases from J, with 8 bases between. This CDR3 has 13 residues. Germline-derived CDR1 and CDR2 are SGHRS and YFSETQ.

This rearrangement joins TRBV28 to TRBJ2-7; 7 bases align to TRBD2. Trimming took 8 bases from V and 3 from J; bases not matched to a gene: 4. The CDR3 consists of 12 residues. The germline CDR1 and CDR2 sequences are MDHEN and SYDVKM. In DNA form, the CDR3 reads TGTGCCAGCCGCTTAGCGGGCTACGAGCAGTACTTC. As protein: CASRLAGYEQYF.

This clone showed up just once. The chain joins TRBV10-3 to TRBJ2-7, with 10 bases that match TRBD2. J was trimmed by 2 bases and V by 5 bases; bases with no gene match: 3. The CDR3 contains 14 residues. Germline loops: CDR1 ENHRY, CDR2 SYGVKD. CDR3 sequence: CAISPSGSTYEQYF. The CDR3 region has the DNA TGTGCCATCAGTCCTAGCGGGAGTACCTACGAGCAGTACTTC.

The genes are TRBV4-1 and TRBJ2-2; 9 bases are a match to TRBD2. Unmatched junction bases numbered 9, after V lost 0 bases and J lost 7 bases. In germline, CDR1 is MGHRA, CDR2 YSYEKL. CDR3 length: 17 residues. The CDR3 DNA reads as TGCGCCAGCAGCCAAGATCCTAATAGCGGGAGTGACGGGGAGCTGTTTTTT. The encoded protein is CASSQDPNSGSDGELFF.

This rearrangement joins TRBV30 to TRBJ2-5; D not resolved. Germline CDR1 reads GTSNPN; CDR2 reads SVGIG (reference sequence). The CDR3 is 14 amino acids. V dropped 0 bases and J dropped 1 base, with 9 bases sitting between them. The chain's CDR3 is CAWSVASTQETQYF. The DNA for the CDR3 is TGTGCCTGGAGTGTGGCCAGTACCCAAGAGACCCAGTACTTC.

The CDR3 bases are TGCGCCAGCAGCTTAGGGACTAGCGGGACGGGGACCCAGTACTTC. Residues: CASSLGTSGTGTQYF. J is TRBJ2-5 and V is TRBV5-1; 13 nucleotides match TRBD2. CDR1 is SGHRS, CDR2 YFSETQ, per germline. The CDR3 has 15 amino acids. Trimming at V came to 2 bases and at J to 7 bases, leaving 5 bases not matched to a gene.

The genes are TRBV28 and TRBJ2-7; a weak D match, TRBD1 (5 bases). Per germline, CDR1 MDHEN and CDR2 SYDVKM. The CDR3 sequence is 14 residues long. The germline V and J ends were trimmed by 5 bases and 0 bases, with 11 bases remaining between them. The CDR3 loop is CASSADIFSYEQYF. CDR3 sequence (DNA): TGTGCCAGCAGTGCGGACATCTTCTCCTACGAGCAGTACTTC.

The V gene is TRBV6-6, the J gene TRBJ1-5; D uncertain. Germline V gene lookup returns CDR1 MNHNY and CDR2 SVGAGI (reference sequence). This CDR3 region has 16 residues. V lost 5 bases and J lost 5, with 19 bases in between. Here the CDR3 reads CASSPLGRETYQPQHF. DNA for the CDR3: TGTGCCAGCAGTCCCCTCGGGAGGGAGACGTATCAGCCCCAGCATTTT.

The CDR3 loop reads CASSTTGQGGLYSNQPQHF. CDR3 nucleotides: TGTGCCAGTAGTACCACGGGACAGGGGGGACTATACAGCAATCAGCCCCAGCATTTT. The chain has TRBV19 and TRBJ1-5; TRBD1 agrees at 11 bases. The CDR3 is made up of 19 amino acids. The ends lost 4 bases at V and 1 base at J; junction bases unmatched: 12. Germline lookup yields CDR1 LNHDA and CDR2 SQIVND (reference sequence). Full variable domain (outside the CDR3, taken from reference TRBV19 and TRBJ1-5): DGGITQSPKYLFRKEGQNVTLSCEQNLNHDAMYWYRQDPGQGLRLIYYSQIVNDFQKGDIAEGYSVSREKKESFPLTVTSAQKNPTAFYLCASSTTGQGGLYSNQPQHFGDGTRLSIL.